Each of the 5 T cell receptor beta chains below was sequenced from the same sample in a study of CD8+CD57+ T cells in acquired aplastic anemia. The authors sequenced patients whose flow cytometry had shown CD8+CD57+ cell expansion. TCR beta VDJ and CDR3 were profiled, and genomic DNA was the template. TCRdb called the reads again in MiXCR, with one record for every CDR3 protein. The data hold around 290,000 distinct CDR3 sequences, with under 60% observed a single time. Sequencing used sorted CD4+, CD8+, or CD8+CD57+ T cells (not recorded which) from PBMCs. Source of these receptors: a human donor with aplastic anemia.

This clonotype was seen a handful of times. A much larger clone differs from this one at a single base, so this may be a read error. The chain uses TRBV6-5 and TRBJ1-6; tentatively, D is TRBD1 (5 bases). Per germline, CDR1 MNHEY and CDR2 SVGAGI. The CDR3 covers 15 residues. For the CDR3, the DNA is TGTGCCAGCAGTTACGGTCAGGGATTTAATTCACCCCCCCACTTT. It is translated as CASSYGQGFNSPPHF.

The rearrangement uses TRBV7-2 and TRBJ1-2; TRBD1 matches 8 bases. The CDR3 length is 15 residues. The trim removed 4 bases at V and 7 bases at J, leaving 11 bases unmatched. Germline V lookup: CDR1 SGHTA, CDR2 FQGNSA. In nucleotides, the CDR3 is TGTGCCAGCAGCTACTCCGCAGGGGGCGGCGTTGGCTACACCTTC. Translated: CASSYSAGGGVGYTF.

V usage is TRBV20-1 and J usage is TRBJ2-5; 9 bases map to TRBD1. Germline V gene data show CDR1 as DFQATT and CDR2 as SNEGSKA (reference sequence). There are 14 residues in the CDR3. After removal of 1 base from V and 7 bases from J, the junction contained 7 bases not matched to a gene. DNA for the CDR3: TGCAGTGCTAGAGTTGACAGGGGGTTAGGGACCCAGTACTTC. Its protein is CSARVDRGLGTQYF.

The V gene is TRBV7-9, the J gene TRBJ2-5; weak D call: TRBD2 (5 bases). The CDR3 has 15 residues. Trimming removed 8 bases at V and 4 bases at J, with 20 bases between. Germline lookup yields CDR1 SEHNR and CDR2 FQNEAQ (reference sequence). The CDR3 protein is CASCQPRAGGETQYF. DNA for the CDR3: TGTGCCAGCTGCCAACCGAGAGCCGGAGGAGAGACCCAGTACTTC.

The rearrangement joins TRBV5-6 to TRBJ1-1, with a weak D call TRBD1 (5 bases). V lost 3 bases, J lost 3 bases, and 9 bases lay in between. The CDR3 has 13 amino acids. Looked up from germline, CDR1 is SGHDT and CDR2 is YYEEEE. The CDR3 is CASSWGGDTEAFF. In DNA, the CDR3 is TGTGCCAGCAGCTGGGGGGGGGACACTGAAGCTTTCTTT.